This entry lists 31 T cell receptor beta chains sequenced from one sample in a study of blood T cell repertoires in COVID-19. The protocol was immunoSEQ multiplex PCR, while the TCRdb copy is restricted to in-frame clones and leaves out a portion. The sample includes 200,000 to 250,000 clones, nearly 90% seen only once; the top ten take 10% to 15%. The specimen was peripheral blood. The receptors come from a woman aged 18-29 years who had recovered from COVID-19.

This CDR3 reads CASSLGFRGAGNTEAFF. As DNA, the CDR3 is TGTGCCAGCAGCTTAGGTTTCAGGGGCGCGGGGAACACTGAAGCTTTCTTT. This chain connects TRBV7-9 to TRBJ1-1, with D maybe TRBD1 (6 bases). V was pared by 1 base and J by 1 base, with 16 bases between. This CDR3 contains 17 residues. Germline-derived CDR1 and CDR2 are SEHNR and FQNEAQ (reference sequence).

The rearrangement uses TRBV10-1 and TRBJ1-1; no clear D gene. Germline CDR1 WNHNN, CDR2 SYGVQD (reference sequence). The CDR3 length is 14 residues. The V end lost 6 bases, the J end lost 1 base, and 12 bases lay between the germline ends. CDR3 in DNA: TGCGCCAGCAGCGACGGGGTTCAGAACACTGAAGCTTTCTTT. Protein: CASSDGVQNTEAFF.

The CDR3: CARSRLAGGAKNIQYF. The CDR3 DNA follows: TGTGCCAGAAGCAGACTAGCGGGGGGAGCCAAAAACATTCAGTACTTC. The chain couples TRBV5-3 to TRBJ2-4, with 13 bases aligning to TRBD2. TRBV5-3 is an open reading frame, and its role is uncertain. Losses at the gene ends were 4 bases for V and 0 bases for J; bases not matched to a gene: 1. CDR3 length: 16 amino acids.

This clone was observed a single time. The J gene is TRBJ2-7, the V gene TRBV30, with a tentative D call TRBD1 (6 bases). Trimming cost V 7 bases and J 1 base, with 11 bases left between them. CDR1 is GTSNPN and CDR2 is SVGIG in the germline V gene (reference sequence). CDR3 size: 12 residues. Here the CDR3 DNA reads TGTGCCTCCAGGGGTGTTTCCTACGAGCAGTACTTC. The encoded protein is CASRGVSYEQYF.

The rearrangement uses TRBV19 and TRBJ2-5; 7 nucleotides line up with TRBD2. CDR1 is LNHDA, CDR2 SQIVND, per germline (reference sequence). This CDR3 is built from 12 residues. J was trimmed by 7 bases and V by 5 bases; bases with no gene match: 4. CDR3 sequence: CASSAGVGTQYF. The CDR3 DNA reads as TGTGCCAGTAGTGCGGGGGTGGGGACCCAGTACTTC. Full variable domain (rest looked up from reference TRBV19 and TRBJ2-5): DGGITQSPKYLFRKEGQNVTLSCEQNLNHDAMYWYRQDPGQGLRLIYYSQIVNDFQKGDIAEGYSVSREKKESFPLTVTSAQKNPTAFYLCASSAGVGTQYFGPGTRLLVL.

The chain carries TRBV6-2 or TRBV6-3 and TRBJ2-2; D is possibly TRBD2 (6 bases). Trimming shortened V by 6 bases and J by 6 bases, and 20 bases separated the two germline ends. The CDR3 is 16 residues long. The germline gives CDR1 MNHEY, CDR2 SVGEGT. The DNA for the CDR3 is TGTGCCAGCAGCATCCTAGGAGGGCGTGTGTCCGGGGAGCTGTTTTTT. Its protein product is CASSILGGRVSGELFF.

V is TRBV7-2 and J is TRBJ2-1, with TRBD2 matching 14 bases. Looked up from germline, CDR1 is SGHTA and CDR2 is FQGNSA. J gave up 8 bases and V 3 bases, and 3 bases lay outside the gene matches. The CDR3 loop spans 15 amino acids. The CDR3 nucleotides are TGTGCCAGCAGCTTTGGGACTAGCGGGAGTGATGAGCAGTTCTTC. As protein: CASSFGTSGSDEQFF.

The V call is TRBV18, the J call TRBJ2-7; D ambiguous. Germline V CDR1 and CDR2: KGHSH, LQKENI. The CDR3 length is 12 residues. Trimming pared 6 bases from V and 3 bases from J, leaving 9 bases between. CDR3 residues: CASSLLSYEQYF. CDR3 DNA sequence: TGTGCCAGCTCCCTCCTCAGCTACGAGCAGTACTTC.

This chain's CDR3 is CASSMTVTVSYEQYF. The DNA for the CDR3 is TGTGCCAGTAGTATGACCGTGACAGTTTCCTACGAGCAGTACTTC. J is TRBJ2-7 and V is TRBV19; tentatively, D is TRBD1 (5 bases). The germline gives CDR1 LNHDA, CDR2 SQIVND (reference sequence). The CDR3 is 15 residues long. V gave up 3 bases and J gave up 1 base, with 13 bases separating them.

The CDR3 sequence is CATSRGVGEQFF. As DNA, the CDR3 is TGTGCCACCAGCCGGGGGGTGGGTGAGCAGTTCTTC. The chain combines TRBV12-3 or TRBV12-4 with TRBJ2-1, with 7 bases fitting TRBD2. V dropped 10 bases and J dropped 9; count of bases not matched to a gene: 9. This CDR3 has 12 amino acids.

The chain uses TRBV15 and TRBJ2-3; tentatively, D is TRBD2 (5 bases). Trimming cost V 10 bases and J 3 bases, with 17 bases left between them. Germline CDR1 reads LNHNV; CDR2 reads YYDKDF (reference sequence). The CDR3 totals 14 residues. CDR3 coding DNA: TGTGCCAAGCAGGACTTAGTTCGGACAGATACGCAGTATTTT. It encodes CAKQDLVRTDTQYF.

The CDR3 sequence: CASSQTRLAVSYEQYF. The DNA for the CDR3 is TGTGCCAGCAGCCAAACCCGGCTAGCGGTCTCCTACGAGCAGTACTTC. The gene calls are TRBV5-6 and TRBJ2-7; 7 nucleotides match TRBD2. CDR3 length equals 16 residues. Unmatched junction bases numbered 10, after V lost 4 bases and J lost 0 bases. The V gene's germline CDR1 is SGHDT and CDR2 YYEEEE.

The CDR3 nucleotides are TGTGCCAGCAGACCGGGACAGGGATATACTGAAGCTTTCTTT. Residues: CASRPGQGYTEAFF. V gene TRBV6-6 combines with J gene TRBJ1-1; 9 bases fit TRBD1. Germline-derived CDR1 and CDR2 are MNHNY and SVGAGI (reference sequence). The CDR3 sequence is 14 residues long. Germline trimming cut 6 bases from V and 5 bases from J; bases unmatched to any gene: 7.

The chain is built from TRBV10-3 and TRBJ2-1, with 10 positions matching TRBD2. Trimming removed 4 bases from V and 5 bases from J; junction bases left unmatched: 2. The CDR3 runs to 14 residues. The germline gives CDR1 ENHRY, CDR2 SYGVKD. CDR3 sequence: CAISALAGDNEQFF. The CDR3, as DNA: TGTGCCATCAGTGCGCTAGCGGGAGACAATGAGCAGTTCTTC.

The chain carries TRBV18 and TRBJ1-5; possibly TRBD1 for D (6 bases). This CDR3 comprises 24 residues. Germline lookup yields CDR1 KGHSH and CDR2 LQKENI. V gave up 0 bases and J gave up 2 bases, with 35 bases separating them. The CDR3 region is CASSPPPLTGRYSIRTDGNQPQHF. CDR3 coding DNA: TGTGCCAGCTCACCACCCCCACTGACAGGCCGATATTCGATAAGGACGGATGGCAATCAGCCCCAGCATTTT.

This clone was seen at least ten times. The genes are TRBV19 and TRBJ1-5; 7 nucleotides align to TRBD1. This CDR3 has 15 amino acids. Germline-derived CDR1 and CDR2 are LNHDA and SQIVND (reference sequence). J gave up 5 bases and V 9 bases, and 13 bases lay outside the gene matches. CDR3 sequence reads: CASESYRGRHQPQHF. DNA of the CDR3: TGTGCCAGCGAAAGTTACAGGGGCCGGCATCAGCCCCAGCATTTT.

The CDR3: CASSRQTNTEAFF. DNA for the CDR3: TGTGCCAGCAGTCGACAGACGAACACTGAAGCTTTCTTT. This chain connects TRBV2 to TRBJ1-1; D is possibly TRBD1 (5 bases). The germline V gene has CDR1 SNHLY and CDR2 FYNNEI. Deletions cut 5 bases from V and 1 base from J, with 8 bases between. This CDR3 has 13 amino acids.

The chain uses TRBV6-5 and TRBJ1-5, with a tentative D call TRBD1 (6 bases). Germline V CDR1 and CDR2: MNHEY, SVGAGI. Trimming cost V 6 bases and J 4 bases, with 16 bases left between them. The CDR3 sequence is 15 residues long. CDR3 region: CASSPVQGWNQPQHF. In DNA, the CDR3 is TGTGCCAGCAGCCCGGTACAGGGATGGAATCAGCCCCAGCATTTT.

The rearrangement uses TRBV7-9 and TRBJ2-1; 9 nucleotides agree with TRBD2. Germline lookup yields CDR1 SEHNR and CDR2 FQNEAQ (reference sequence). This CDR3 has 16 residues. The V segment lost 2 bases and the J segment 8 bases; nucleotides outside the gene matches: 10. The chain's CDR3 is CASSLPASGMTYEQFF. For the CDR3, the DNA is TGTGCCAGCAGCTTACCGGCTAGCGGGATGACCTATGAGCAGTTCTTC.

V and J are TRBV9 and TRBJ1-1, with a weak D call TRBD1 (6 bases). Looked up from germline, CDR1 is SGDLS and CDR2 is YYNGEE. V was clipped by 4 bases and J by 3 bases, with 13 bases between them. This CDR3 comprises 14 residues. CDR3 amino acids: CASSLGQPYTEAFF. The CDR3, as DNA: TGTGCCAGCAGCTTAGGACAGCCCTACACTGAAGCTTTCTTT.

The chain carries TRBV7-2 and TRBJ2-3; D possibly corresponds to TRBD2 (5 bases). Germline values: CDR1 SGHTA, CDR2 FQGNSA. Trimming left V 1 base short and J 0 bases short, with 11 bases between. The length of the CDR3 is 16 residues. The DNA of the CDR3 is TGTGCCAGCAGCTTAGACGGCGGGTTCAGCACAGATACGCAGTATTTT. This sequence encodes CASSLDGGFSTDTQYF.

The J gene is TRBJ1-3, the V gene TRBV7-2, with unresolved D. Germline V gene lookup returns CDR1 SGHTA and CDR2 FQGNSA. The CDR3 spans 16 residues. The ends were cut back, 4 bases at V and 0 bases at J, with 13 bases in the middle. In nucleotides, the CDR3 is TGTGCCAGCAGCTCTGCCGGGAGTTCCTCTGGAAACACCATATATTTT. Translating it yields CASSSAGSSSGNTIYF.

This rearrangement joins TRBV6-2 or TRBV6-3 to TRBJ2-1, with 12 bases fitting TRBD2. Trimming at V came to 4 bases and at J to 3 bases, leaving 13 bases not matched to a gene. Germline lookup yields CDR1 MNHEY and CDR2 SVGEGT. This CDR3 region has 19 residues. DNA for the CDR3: TGTGCCAGCAGTTCCCTAACTAGCGGGAGGACAAACTTCTACAATGAGCAGTTCTTC. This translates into CASSSLTSGRTNFYNEQFF.

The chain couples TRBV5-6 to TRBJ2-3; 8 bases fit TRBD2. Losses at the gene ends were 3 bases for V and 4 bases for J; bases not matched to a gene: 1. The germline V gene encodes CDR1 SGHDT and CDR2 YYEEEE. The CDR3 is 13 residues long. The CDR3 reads CASSSGGSDTQYF. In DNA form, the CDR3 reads TGTGCCAGCAGCTCGGGGGGGTCAGATACGCAGTATTTT.

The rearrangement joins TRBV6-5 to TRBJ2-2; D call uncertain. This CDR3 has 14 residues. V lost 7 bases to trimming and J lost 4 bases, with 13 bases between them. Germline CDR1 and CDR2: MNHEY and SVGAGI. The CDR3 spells CASTPRRSTGELFF. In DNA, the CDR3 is TGTGCCAGCACTCCTCGTCGTAGCACCGGGGAGCTGTTTTTT.

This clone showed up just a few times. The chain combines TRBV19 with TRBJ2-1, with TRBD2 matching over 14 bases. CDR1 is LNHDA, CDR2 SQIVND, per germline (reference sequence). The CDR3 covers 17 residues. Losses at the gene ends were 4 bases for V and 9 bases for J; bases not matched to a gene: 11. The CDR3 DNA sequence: TGTGCCAGTAGTAGCCCCCGGGGGACTAGCGGGAGAATTGAGCAGTTCTTC. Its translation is CASSSPRGTSGRIEQFF.

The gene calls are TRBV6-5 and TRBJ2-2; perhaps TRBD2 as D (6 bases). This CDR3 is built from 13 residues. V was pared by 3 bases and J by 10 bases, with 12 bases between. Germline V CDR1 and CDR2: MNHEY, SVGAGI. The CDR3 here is CASSYGGFAELFF. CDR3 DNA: TGTGCCAGCAGTTATGGGGGGTTCGCGGAGCTGTTTTTT.

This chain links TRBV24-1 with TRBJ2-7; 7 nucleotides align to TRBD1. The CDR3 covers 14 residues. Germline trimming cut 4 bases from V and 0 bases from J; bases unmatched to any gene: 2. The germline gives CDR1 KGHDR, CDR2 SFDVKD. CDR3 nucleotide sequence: TGTGCCACCAGTGAGGGACAGCCCTCCTACGAGCAGTACTTC. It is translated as CATSEGQPSYEQYF.

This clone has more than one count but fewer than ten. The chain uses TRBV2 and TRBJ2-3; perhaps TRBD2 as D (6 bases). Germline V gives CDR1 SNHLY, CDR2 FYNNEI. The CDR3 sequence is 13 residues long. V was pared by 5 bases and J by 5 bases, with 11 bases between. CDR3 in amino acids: CASSQMGGDTQYF. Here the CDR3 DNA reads TGTGCCAGCAGTCAGATGGGGGGAGATACGCAGTATTTT.

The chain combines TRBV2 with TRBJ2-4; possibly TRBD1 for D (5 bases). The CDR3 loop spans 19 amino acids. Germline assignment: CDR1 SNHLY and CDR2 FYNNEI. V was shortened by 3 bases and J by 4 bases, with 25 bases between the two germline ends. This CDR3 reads CASSDPLNFDSQGKNIQYF. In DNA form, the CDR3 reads TGTGCCAGCAGTGACCCCCTTAATTTCGACAGCCAAGGTAAAAACATTCAGTACTTC. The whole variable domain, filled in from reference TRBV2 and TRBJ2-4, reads EPEVTQTPSHQVTQMGQEVILRCVPISNHLYFYWYRQILGQKVEFLVSFYNNEISEKSEIFDDQFSVERPDGSNFTLKIRSTKLEDSAMYFCASSDPLNFDSQGKNIQYFGAGTRLSVL.

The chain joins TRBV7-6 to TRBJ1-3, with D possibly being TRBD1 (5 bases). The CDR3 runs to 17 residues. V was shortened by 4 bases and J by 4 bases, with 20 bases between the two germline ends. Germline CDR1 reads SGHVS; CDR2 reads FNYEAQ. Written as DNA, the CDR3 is TGTGCCAGCAGCTCTCTCAGTAGGGGAAAAGACGGAAACACCATATATTTT. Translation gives CASSSLSRGKDGNTIYF. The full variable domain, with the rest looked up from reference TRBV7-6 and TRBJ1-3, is GAGVSQSPRYKVTKRGQDVALRCDPISGHVSLYWYRQALGQGPEFLTYFNYEAQQDKSGLPNDRFSAERPEGSISTLTIQRTEQRDSAMYRCASSSLSRGKDGNTIYFGEGSWLTVV.